These T cell receptor beta chains were read from a single sample in a study of identical twins. Via MiXCR, TCRdb re-called the 5' RACE reads, giving one row per CDR3 protein. The sample holds around 450,000 distinct CDR3 sequences; 12% to 15% are singletons and the top ten take around 0.52%. Another study also made use of these data, one on yellow fever vaccine responses in identical twins.

Input material: CD4+ T cells sorted from blood. All receptors come from a woman between 18 and 29 years old in good health. Both conserved end residues are part of each CDR3. The D gene is left open where the match is weak. A clone size is listed for some rows: how often the clone was seen (once, few, many), or a class if it is expanded.

.	few	TRBV2	TRBJ2-7	TGTGCCAGCGGGGGGACAGCCTACGAGCAGTACTTC	CASGGTAYEQYF
.	.	TRBV20-1	TRBJ2-7	TGCAGTGCTAGGGGCCCGTGGGGTGCCTCCTACGAGCAGTACTTC	CSARGPWGASYEQYF
TRBD2	.	TRBV27	TRBJ2-1	TGTGCCAGCAGTTTCACTAGCGGGAGCTCCAGTGAGCAGTTCTTC	CASSFTSGSSSEQFF
.	few	TRBV7-6	TRBJ2-2	TGTGCCAGCAGCTCCCAGGGGAGGGACACCGGGGAGCTGTTTTTT	CASSSQGRDTGELFF
.	few	TRBV5-1	TRBJ2-1	TGCGCCAGCAGCCTCCAGGCCACCGGGAAAGCCCACAATGAGCAGTTCTTC	CASSLQATGKAHNEQFF
.	few	TRBV29-1	TRBJ2-5	TGCAGCGTTGACCCCTCCCTAGAGACCCAGTACTTC	CSVDPSLETQYF
TRBD1	few	TRBV10-3	TRBJ2-5	TGTGCCATCAGTGAGAGGAGACCGGGACAGGGGGCGAAGGAGACCCAGTACTTC	CAISERRPGQGAKETQYF
TRBD1	few	TRBV12-3/TRBV12-4	TRBJ1-5	TGTGCCAGCAGTTTAGCGGGAGGGACAGGGTGGGATCAGCCCCAGCATTTT	CASSLAGGTGWDQPQHF
TRBD2	.	TRBV7-3	TRBJ2-3	TGTGCCAGCAGCTTAGGTATAGCGGGGGCCTTAGATACGCAGTATTTT	CASSLGIAGALDTQYF
.	few	TRBV5-1	TRBJ2-7	TGCGCCAGCAGCCCGGACAGAGAGACCTACGAGCAGTACTTC	CASSPDRETYEQYF
TRBD1	.	TRBV12-3/TRBV12-4	TRBJ2-3	TGTGCCAGCAGTTTATCTGGGACAGGCACAGATACGCAGTATTTT	CASSLSGTGTDTQYF
TRBD2	.	TRBV5-1	TRBJ2-7	TGCGCCAGCAGCCGGGGACTAGCGGGGTACTACGAGCAGTACTTC	CASSRGLAGYYEQYF
.	.	TRBV6-1	TRBJ2-2	TGTGCCAGCAGTGAAGGAGGGACAGCGGGGGCCGGGGAGCTGTTTTTT	CASSEGGTAGAGELFF
.	few	TRBV15	TRBJ2-1	TGTGCCACCAGCAGAGATCCGGGGGCTAGCGGACCGAACTACAATGAGCAGTTCTTC	CATSRDPGASGPNYNEQFF
.	.	TRBV20-1	TRBJ2-5	TGCAGTGCTGGACCCGGTGAGACCCAGTACTTC	CSAGPGETQYF
.	.	TRBV20-1	TRBJ2-5	TGCAGTGCTAGTCCGGGACAAATACAAGAGACCCAGTACTTC	CSASPGQIQETQYF
.	.	TRBV27	TRBJ1-2	TGTGCCAGCCGCAATGGACAGACCTATGGCTACACCTTC	CASRNGQTYGYTF
TRBD2	many	TRBV24-1	TRBJ2-2	TGTGCCACCAGTGTCTGGGGGGGACTGCCGAACACCGGGGAGCTGTTTTTT	CATSVWGGLPNTGELFF
.	few	TRBV29-1	TRBJ1-6	TGCAGCGTTGAAGAGGTCCCAGGGCGGACCCTCCACTTT	CSVEEVPGRTLHF
.	.	TRBV10-3	TRBJ2-1	TGTGCCATCAGTGAGTCGAGTGATCCAAGGGAGCAGTTCTTC	CAISESSDPREQFF
.	few	TRBV6-5	TRBJ1-2	TGTGCCAGCAGTTACCAACACAGGGTGGGTGGCTACACCTTC	CASSYQHRVGGYTF
.	few	TRBV19	TRBJ2-3	TGTGCCAGTAGTAATCTAGCAGATACGCAGTATTTT	CASSNLADTQYF
.	few	TRBV3-1	TRBJ2-3	TGTGCCAGCAGCCAAAGAGACAGAGTCACAGATACGCAGTATTTT	CASSQRDRVTDTQYF
.	few	TRBV6-1	TRBJ1-2	TGTGCCACCACTGATCCTGGGAGGTGGTATGGCTACACCTTC	CATTDPGRWYGYTF
.	.	TRBV14	TRBJ2-2	TGTGCCAGCAGCCAAGTGCGGGCAGGGAATGGCGGGGAGCTGTTTTTT	CASSQVRAGNGGELFF
TRBD1	few	TRBV20-1	TRBJ2-1	TGCAGTGCTAGAGACCTGGGACAGGGGGACAATGAGCAGTTCTTC	CSARDLGQGDNEQFF
TRBD2	few	TRBV10-3	TRBJ2-3	TGTGCCATCAGTCAACTAGCGGGGGGGACAGATACGCAGTATTTT	CAISQLAGGTDTQYF
TRBD2	.	TRBV29-1	TRBJ2-3	TGCAGCGTCACTAGCGGAACTAGCACAGATACGCAGTATTTT	CSVTSGTSTDTQYF
TRBD1	.	TRBV5-5	TRBJ2-3	TGTGCCAGCAGCCGGGGACAGGTGACCACAGATACGCAGTATTTT	CASSRGQVTTDTQYF
TRBD1	few	TRBV20-1	TRBJ2-7	TGCAGTGCCCGATCGGACAGGGGGGTTCGGTACGAGCAGTACTTC	CSARSDRGVRYEQYF
TRBD2	.	TRBV2	TRBJ2-1	TGTGCCAGCAGGGCTAGCGGGGGAGGCCTCTACAATGAGCAGTTCTTC	CASRASGGGLYNEQFF
.	few	TRBV29-1	TRBJ2-3	TGCAGCGTTGAAGGGACCTATAACACAGATACGCAGTATTTT	CSVEGTYNTDTQYF
.	few	TRBV5-6	TRBJ2-3	TGTGCCAGCAGCCTGGAGGTCGCAGATACGCAGTATTTT	CASSLEVADTQYF
TRBD1	.	TRBV6-2/TRBV6-3	TRBJ2-1	TGTGCCAGCAGTTACCGTTCAACAGGGGCTATCGACAATGAGCAGTTCTTC	CASSYRSTGAIDNEQFF
.	few	TRBV5-1	TRBJ2-5	TGCGCCAGCAGCCCGACGGACCGAGAGACCCAGTACTTC	CASSPTDRETQYF
.	.	TRBV6-5	TRBJ2-5	TGTGCCAGCAGTGGGGGCCCAGAGACCCAGTACTTC	CASSGGPETQYF
.	many	TRBV5-1	TRBJ2-7	TGCGCCAGCAGCTTGGTGCGGCTTGAAGAGCAGTACTTC	CASSLVRLEEQYF
TRBD1	few	TRBV5-1	TRBJ2-7	TGCGCCAGCGGACAGGGGGTGAGCGAGCAGTACTTC	CASGQGVSEQYF
.	.	TRBV5-1	TRBJ2-3	TGCGCCAGCAGCTTGGAGGTCGTAACTGCGAGGGGTACGCAGTATTTT	CASSLEVVTARGTQYF
.	.	TRBV20-1	TRBJ2-7	TGCAGTGCTAGAGGGAGGGTCCAGGTACCCTACGAGCAGTACTTC	CSARGRVQVPYEQYF
.	.	TRBV11-2	TRBJ2-5	TGTGCCAGCAGCTTAGGAACTCTTGACGGGGAGACCCAGTACTTC	CASSLGTLDGETQYF
.	many	TRBV29-1	TRBJ2-3	TGCAGCGTTGAGGGTCAGTATTTT	CSVEGQYF
TRBD2	few	TRBV12-3/TRBV12-4	TRBJ2-4	TGTGCCAGCAGTGGTAGACTAGCGGGAGGGAGGAAGAACATTCAGTACTTC	CASSGRLAGGRKNIQYF
TRBD2	few	TRBV5-6	TRBJ2-3	TGTGCCAGCAGCTGGACTAGCATGGATACGCAGTATTTT	CASSWTSMDTQYF
.	.	TRBV15	TRBJ2-2	TGTGCCACCAGCAGAGATCTGGGTGTAGGGATTGTTACCGGGGAGCTGTTTTTT	CATSRDLGVGIVTGELFF
.	few	TRBV18	TRBJ1-3	TGTGCCAGCTCACCAGGACAGAACCCCGGAAACACCATATATTTT	CASSPGQNPGNTIYF
.	.	TRBV3-1	TRBJ2-7	TGTGCCAGCAGCCAAGATTGGTCCGCGCAGTACTTC	CASSQDWSAQYF
.	.	TRBV7-8	TRBJ2-5	TGTGCCAGCAGCTTACGAAACCTCGGCTCCCCCGGGGAGGAGACCCAGTACTTC	CASSLRNLGSPGEETQYF
.	few	TRBV15	TRBJ2-3	TGTGCCACCAGCAGAGGGCCTTCCATCGGAGATACGCAGTATTTT	CATSRGPSIGDTQYF
.	.	TRBV6-2/TRBV6-3	TRBJ2-7	TGTGCCAGCGGTGACAGCCCCTACGAGCAGTACTTC	CASGDSPYEQYF
TRBD1	few	TRBV7-2	TRBJ1-1	TGTGCCAGCAGTCAAAGGACAGGGGGCGATCACACTGAAGCTTTCTTT	CASSQRTGGDHTEAFF